This is a list of T cell receptor beta chains from one sample in a study of T cell responses to AZD1222 COVID-19 vaccine. The repertoire was sequenced with immunoSEQ multiplex PCR; TCRdb's copy has only in-frame clones and lacks some. The table includes roughly 81,000 clones, around 90% detected once. Sequenced material: peripheral blood, taken on day 0 of AZD1222 vaccination. These receptors originate from an adult in good health. CDR3s include the opening cysteine and the closing phenylalanine or tryptophan. Each record gives: D gene, clone size, V gene, J gene, CDR3 DNA, CDR3 protein. A D gene is named only where the DNA matches it firmly. Some rows mark clone size as missing; the rest say once, few, many or name a class of expanded clone.

D: NA; size: NA; V: TRBV9; J: TRBJ2-7; DNA: TGTGCCAGCAGCGTAGACCCAGGGGGAGGCTACGAGCAGTACTTC; CDR3: CASSVDPGGGYEQYF
D: TRBD2; size: NA; V: TRBV28; J: TRBJ2-1; DNA: TGTGCCAGCAGCCCTACCGGGAGGGCTCGGGGTGAGCAGTTCTTC; CDR3: CASSPTGRARGEQFF
D: TRBD1; size: NA; V: TRBV5-6; J: TRBJ1-1; DNA: TGTGCCAGCTACCTTCCGGGACAGGGGACTGAAGCTTTCTTT; CDR3: CASYLPGQGTEAFF
D: NA; size: NA; V: TRBV3-1/TRBV3-2; J: TRBJ1-2; DNA: TGTGCCAGCAGCCAGACAGGTTTCGGCTACACCTTC; CDR3: CASSQTGFGYTF
D: NA; size: NA; V: TRBV19; J: TRBJ2-6; DNA: TGTGCCAGTAGTCCGCAGGTCTCTGGGGCCAACGTCCTGACTTTC; CDR3: CASSPQVSGANVLTF
D: NA; size: NA; V: TRBV3-1/TRBV3-2; J: TRBJ1-6; DNA: TGTGCCAGCAGACCAGTCGTGGGAGGTTCACCCCTCCACTTT; CDR3: CASRPVVGGSPLHF
D: NA; size: few; V: TRBV2; J: TRBJ2-7; DNA: TGTGCCAGCAGTGAAAGGGGAGTGGGCGAGCAGTACTTC; CDR3: CASSERGVGEQYF
D: NA; size: NA; V: TRBV19; J: TRBJ2-7; DNA: TGTGCCAGTAGTCTACGACCTAGCACGGCTAACTCCTACGAGCAGTACTTC; CDR3: CASSLRPSTANSYEQYF
D: NA; size: NA; V: TRBV18; J: TRBJ1-4; DNA: TGTGCCAGCTCACCGACAGGCCCCAATGAAAAACTGTTTTTT; CDR3: CASSPTGPNEKLFF
D: NA; size: NA; V: TRBV28; J: TRBJ1-1; DNA: TGTGCCAGCAGTTTACATAGACGAAGATTGAACACTGAAGCTTTCTTT; CDR3: CASSLHRRRLNTEAFF
D: TRBD2; size: NA; V: TRBV5-1; J: TRBJ2-3; DNA: TGCGCCAGCAGCTTGGAAGGGACTAGCGGGACCACAGATACGCAGTATTTT; CDR3: CASSLEGTSGTTDTQYF
D: TRBD1; size: NA; V: TRBV6-6; J: TRBJ1-5; DNA: TGTGCCAGCAGTTACGAGGGGGCATCCAATCAGCCCCAGCATTTT; CDR3: CASSYEGASNQPQHF
D: NA; size: NA; V: TRBV28; J: TRBJ1-5; DNA: TGTGCCAGCAATTTAGGATCAGTTAGCAATCAGCCCCAGCATTTT; CDR3: CASNLGSVSNQPQHF
D: NA; size: NA; V: TRBV7-9; J: TRBJ1-2; DNA: TGTGCCAGCAGCCCTAACAGGGCTTGGGGCTATGGCTACACCTTC; CDR3: CASSPNRAWGYGYTF
D: NA; size: NA; V: TRBV10-3; J: TRBJ1-1; DNA: TGTGCCATCAGAGATTTCGGGGAGGGTAAAGCTTTCTTT; CDR3: CAIRDFGEGKAFF
D: TRBD1; size: once; V: TRBV9; J: TRBJ2-3; DNA: TGTGCCAGCAGCGCCGTTGGACAGGGTGGCACAGATACGCAGTATTTT; CDR3: CASSAVGQGGTDTQYF
D: NA; size: NA; V: TRBV6-5; J: TRBJ1-2; DNA: TGTGCCAGCAGTTGGGATCAACTTAGCTATGGCTACACCTTC; CDR3: CASSWDQLSYGYTF
D: TRBD2; size: NA; V: TRBV6-5; J: TRBJ2-1; DNA: TGTGCCAGCAGGGGGACTAGTGTTTACAATGAGCAGTTCTTC; CDR3: CASRGTSVYNEQFF
D: NA; size: NA; V: TRBV7-3; J: TRBJ2-1; DNA: TGTGCCAGCAGCTTAACAGGCGGGACACGTCTCGATGAGCAGTTCTTC; CDR3: CASSLTGGTRLDEQFF
D: TRBD1; size: NA; V: TRBV10-1; J: TRBJ2-2; DNA: TGCGCCAGCAGTGCCCCGGGACAGGGGGCCGGGGAGCTGTTTTTT; CDR3: CASSAPGQGAGELFF
D: TRBD1; size: NA; V: TRBV5-1; J: TRBJ1-1; DNA: TGCGCCAGCAGCTTGGTGGGGACAGGGAGTAGCACTGAAGCTTTCTTT; CDR3: CASSLVGTGSSTEAFF
D: NA; size: once; V: TRBV19; J: TRBJ2-7; DNA: TGTGCCAGTGGGGGGGGCCCCGAGCAGTACTTC; CDR3: CASGGGPEQYF
D: NA; size: NA; V: TRBV11-2; J: TRBJ1-1; DNA: TGTGCCAGCAGCTTAGGAGTGAACACTGAAGCTTTCTTT; CDR3: CASSLGVNTEAFF
D: NA; size: NA; V: TRBV18; J: TRBJ1-5; DNA: TGTGCCAGCTCACCCCAACAGGGAAATCAGCCCCAGCATTTT; CDR3: CASSPQQGNQPQHF
D: NA; size: NA; V: TRBV5-4; J: TRBJ1-2; DNA: TGTGCCAGCAGCTTGGCCACAGCGAACTATGGCTACACCTTC; CDR3: CASSLATANYGYTF
D: NA; size: NA; V: TRBV23-1; J: TRBJ1-2; DNA: TGCGCCAGCAGTCAATCGGGGGATGGCTACACCTTC; CDR3: CASSQSGDGYTF